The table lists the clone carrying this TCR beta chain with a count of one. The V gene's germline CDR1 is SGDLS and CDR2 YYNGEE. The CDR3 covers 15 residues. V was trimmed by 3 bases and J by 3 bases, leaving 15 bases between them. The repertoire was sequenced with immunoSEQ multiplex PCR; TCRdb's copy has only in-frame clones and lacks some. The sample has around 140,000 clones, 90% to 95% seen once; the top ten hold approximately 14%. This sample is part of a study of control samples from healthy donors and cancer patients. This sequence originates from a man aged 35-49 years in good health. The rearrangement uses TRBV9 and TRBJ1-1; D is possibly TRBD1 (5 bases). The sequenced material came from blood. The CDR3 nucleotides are TGTGCCAGCAGCGCTACCGGGACGGGAGACACTGAAGCTTTCTTT. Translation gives CASSATGTGDTEAFF. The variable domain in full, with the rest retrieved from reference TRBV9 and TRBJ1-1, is DSGVTQTPKHLITATGQRVTLRCSPRSGDLSVYWYQQSLDQGLQFLIQYYNGEERAKGNILERFSAQQFPDLHSELNLSSLELGDSALYFCASSATGTGDTEAFFGQGTRLTVV.